A selection of T cell receptor beta chains follows, all from one sample in a study of T-cell memory formation after mild COVID-19. TCRdb itself ran the 5' RACE reads through MiXCR, one entry per CDR3 protein. The table lists hundreds of thousands of distinct CDR3 sequences, 15% of them singletons. The material sequenced was PBMCs or a T cell subset sorted from them (not recorded which). The receptors were gathered from a man aged 18 to 29 who had mild COVID-19 (a few samples of this study predate the infection). Cell type and time point are not known. Each CDR3 is given with its conserved first and last residue. The D gene is left open where the match is weak. The listing skips clone size in some rows; elsewhere it reads once, few, many or a size class.

>TRBD1|TRBV7-2|many|TRBJ1-3
CASSLAPQGAGNTIYF
TGTGCCAGCAGCTTAGCCCCTCAGGGGGCTGGAAACACCATATATTTT
>TRBD1|TRBV11-2|-|TRBJ1-3
CASSSLRRDRAGGNTIYF
TGTGCCAGCAGCTCTCTCCGCCGGGACAGGGCGGGGGGAAACACCATATATTTT
>-|TRBV7-2|few|TRBJ2-3
CASSLSDGGDTQYF
TGTGCCAGCAGCCTGTCTGACGGGGGCGATACGCAGTATTTT
>-|TRBV5-1|-|TRBJ2-7
CASSSGPQRSSYEQYF
TGCGCCAGCAGCTCGGGACCCCAGAGGAGCTCCTACGAGCAGTACTTC
>-|TRBV7-3|few|TRBJ1-1
CASSEQVGSSEAFF
TGTGCCAGCAGCGAGCAGGTTGGAAGTTCTGAAGCTTTCTTT
>TRBD1|TRBV9|-|TRBJ2-7
CASSVWDSLTYEQYF
TGTGCCAGCAGCGTATGGGACAGCCTCACCTACGAGCAGTACTTC
>-|TRBV18|few|TRBJ1-2
CASSPPGAFNYGYTF
TGTGCCAGCTCACCACCGGGAGCCTTTAACTATGGCTACACCTTC
>TRBD1|TRBV4-2|few|TRBJ2-3
CASSQDLGQGSDTQYF
TGTGCCAGCAGCCAAGATCTGGGACAGGGATCAGATACGCAGTATTTT
>TRBD1|TRBV20-1|-|TRBJ1-1
CSAATGGAGAFF
TGCAGTGCAGCCACAGGGGGCGCGGGAGCTTTCTTT
>-|TRBV21-1|-|TRBJ2-1
CATPSGDPYNEQFF
TGTGCCACTCCTAGCGGGGACCCCTACAATGAGCAGTTCTTC
>-|TRBV5-5|-|TRBJ2-5
CASSLEREMETQYF
TGTGCCAGCAGCTTGGAGAGGGAAATGGAGACCCAGTACTTC
>TRBD2|TRBV5-4|-|TRBJ2-1
CASSPGLAGGPFREQFF
TGTGCCAGCAGCCCGGGACTAGCGGGGGGGCCTTTTCGGGAGCAGTTCTTC
>-|TRBV9|-|TRBJ1-1
CASSVVSNTEAFF
TGTGCCAGCAGCGTAGTATCTAACACTGAAGCTTTCTTT
>TRBD2|TRBV7-3|many|TRBJ2-3
CASSSSGGADTQYF
TGTGCCAGCAGCTCTAGCGGGGGGGCAGATACGCAGTATTTT
>TRBD1|TRBV6-2/TRBV6-3|-|TRBJ2-7
CASRAGGLRYEQYF
TGTGCCAGCAGGGCAGGGGGATTGCGGTACGAGCAGTACTTC
>TRBD2|TRBV12-3/TRBV12-4|few|TRBJ2-7
CASSLLVAGGFSSIYEQYF
TGTGCCAGCAGTCTCCTGGTAGCGGGGGGTTTCAGTTCCATCTACGAGCAGTACTTC
>TRBD2|TRBV7-8|-|TRBJ2-5
CASSSNPLRGVQETQYF
TGTGCCAGCAGCTCCAATCCGCTACGGGGGGTACAAGAGACCCAGTACTTC
>-|TRBV5-1|-|TRBJ1-2
CASSPDIGYGYTF
TGCGCCAGCAGCCCGGACATCGGCTATGGCTACACCTTC
>-|TRBV4-1|-|TRBJ1-2
CASSQGRGYTF
TGCGCCAGCAGCCAAGGCCGGGGCTACACCTTC
>TRBD1|TRBV20-1|-|TRBJ1-5
CSARLDRGVGPQHF
TGCAGTGCTAGACTGGACAGGGGAGTCGGGCCCCAGCATTTT
>TRBD1|TRBV7-2|few|TRBJ2-2
CASTYLDRANTGELFF
TGTGCCAGCACATACCTGGACAGGGCGAACACCGGGGAGCTGTTTTTT
>-|TRBV20-1|few|TRBJ2-2
CSARGVGTTGELFF
TGCAGTGCCAGAGGGGTTGGGACCACCGGGGAGCTGTTTTTT
>-|TRBV20-1|many|TRBJ2-5
CSAPKGETQYF
TGCAGTGCGCCGAAAGGGGAGACCCAGTACTTC
>-|TRBV30|-|TRBJ1-2
CAWRSIGGVDGYTF
TGTGCCTGGAGATCAATTGGGGGGGTCGATGGCTACACCTTC
>-|TRBV4-3|few|TRBJ2-4
CASSHDRDAWGNIQYF
TGCGCCAGCAGCCATGACCGGGACGCTTGGGGAAACATTCAGTACTTC
>TRBD1|TRBV4-2|many|TRBJ1-6
CASSTRDRGRDGPLHF
TGTGCCAGCAGCACTAGGGACAGGGGGCGCGACGGACCCCTCCACTTT
>-|TRBV10-3|-|TRBJ2-5
CAISEREETQYF
TGTGCCATCAGTGAGAGGGAAGAGACCCAGTACTTC
>TRBD1|TRBV2|-|TRBJ2-6
CASSRDRVGSGANVLTF
TGTGCCAGCAGTAGGGACAGGGTTGGCTCTGGGGCCAACGTCCTGACTTTC
>TRBD2|TRBV6-5|few|TRBJ2-7
CASSYSLAGPYEQYF
TGTGCCAGCAGTTACTCTCTAGCGGGGCCCTACGAGCAGTACTTC
>-|TRBV6-5|-|TRBJ1-4
CASRNLSTNEKLFF
TGTGCCAGCAGGAATCTTTCAACTAATGAAAAACTGTTTTTT
>TRBD1|TRBV4-2|few|TRBJ2-4
CASSQETGVNIQYF
TGTGCCAGCAGCCAAGAAACAGGGGTAAACATTCAGTACTTC
>-|TRBV6-5|-|TRBJ1-2
CASSSPGAYKLGYTF
TGTGCCAGCAGTTCTCCCGGGGCCTACAAGCTAGGCTACACCTTC
>-|TRBV5-1|-|TRBJ2-7
CASSLEGGLEQYF
TGCGCCAGCAGCTTGGAGGGGGGGCTCGAGCAGTACTTC
>TRBD2|TRBV3-1|many|TRBJ2-3
CASSQDLAGGPITDTQYF
TGTGCCAGCAGCCAAGATCTAGCGGGGGGGCCAATCACAGATACGCAGTATTTT
>-|TRBV18|few|TRBJ2-3
CASSPVIRSQIDTDTQYF
TGTGCCAGCTCACCCGTGATTCGGTCCCAAATAGACACAGATACGCAGTATTTT
>-|TRBV4-3|many|TRBJ2-5
CASSQVRKETQYF
TGCGCCAGCAGCCAGGTCAGGAAAGAGACCCAGTACTTC
>-|TRBV11-1|few|TRBJ1-5
CASKKGRQFLAQHF
TGTGCCAGCAAAAAGGGTCGTCAGTTTCTAGCCCAGCATTTT
>TRBD2|TRBV5-1|few|TRBJ2-2
CASTTVGGITGELFF
TGCGCCAGCACCACCGTGGGGGGGATCACCGGGGAGCTGTTTTTT
>TRBD1|TRBV9|-|TRBJ1-5
CASSHHGRGDSRNQPQHF
TGTGCCAGCAGCCATCATGGACGAGGGGACAGCCGGAATCAGCCCCAGCATTTT
>TRBD2|TRBV5-4|-|TRBJ2-7
CAGRTSGAVYEQYF
TGTGCCGGGCGTACTAGCGGGGCGGTCTACGAGCAGTACTTC
>TRBD2|TRBV7-9|many|TRBJ2-5
CASSFGTSGGEETQYF
TGTGCCAGCAGCTTCGGAACTAGCGGGGGAGAAGAGACCCAGTACTTC
>TRBD2|TRBV19|few|TRBJ2-1
CASSGTSGGAGEQFF
TGTGCCAGTAGTGGAACTAGCGGGGGGGCAGGTGAGCAGTTCTTC
>TRBD1|TRBV29-1|few|TRBJ2-1
CSVGWQGAYNEQFF
TGCAGCGTGGGATGGCAGGGGGCCTACAATGAGCAGTTCTTC
>TRBD1|TRBV10-3|many|TRBJ1-5
CAISGQGSNQPQHF
TGTGCCATCAGTGGACAGGGGAGCAATCAGCCCCAGCATTTT
>TRBD2|TRBV7-9|-|TRBJ2-3
CASSSDTIAAGGSTDTQYF
TGTGCCAGCAGCTCGGACACCATAGCAGCGGGGGGTAGCACAGATACGCAGTATTTT
>-|TRBV10-3|few|TRBJ2-3
CAISEGGLDTQYF
TGTGCCATCAGTGAGGGAGGCTTAGATACGCAGTATTTT
>-|TRBV7-2|-|TRBJ1-6
CASRTQAVEPLHF
TGTGCCAGCAGAACACAGGCGGTTGAACCCCTCCACTTT